The clone carrying this TCR beta chain has only a few counts. The antigen is unknown. Using its own MiXCR run on the 5' RACE reads, TCRdb lists one record per CDR3 protein. This sample has 250,000 or so distinct CDR3 sequences, with 8.5% to 9.5% found just once. This entry comes from a study of T-cell memory formation after mild COVID-19. For the study at large: Clusters were largely donor specific. Regarding the study as a whole: CM and EM subsets held most contracting CD4+ clones; EMRA held CD8+ ones. Contracting clones, day 15 to 85, had balanced CD4/CD8, and later expanders favored CD4+.

Per the germline V gene, CDR1 is MNHEY and CDR2 is SVGEGT. The CDR3 is made up of 15 amino acids. The V end was cut by 2 bases, the J end by 3 bases, with 11 bases between. The V gene is TRBV6-2 or TRBV6-3, the J gene TRBJ2-1, with D possibly matching TRBD2 (6 bases). Sequencing was carried out using PBMCs or a T cell subset sorted from them (not recorded which). The sequence derives from a man younger than 35 who had mild COVID-19 (a few samples of this study predate the infection). Cell type and time point are not known. The CDR3 DNA sequence: TGTGCCAGCAGTTACCCTGGGACTCGCTACAATGAGCAGTTCTTC. It is translated as CASSYPGTRYNEQFF.